The 22 T cell receptor beta chains given below trace back to one sample, sequenced in a study of glioma-infiltrating T cells. Amplification of TCR alpha and beta CDR3 regions from RNA used iRepertoire nested multiplex PCR. TCRdb re-called the multiplex PCR reads through MiXCR, storing one row per CDR3 protein. The sample yields about 140,000 distinct CDR3 sequences, about two fifths seen once. Sequenced material: glioma tissue, nonneoplastic brain tissue, or PBMCs (not recorded which). The receptor set was obtained from a human donor with low-grade glioma or glioblastoma, undergoing nonglioma brain surgery, or in good health (not recorded which).

This clonotype was counted at least ten times. The V and J genes are TRBV6-1 and TRBJ2-3, with no clear D. The CDR3 spans 16 residues. Germline-derived CDR1 and CDR2 are MNHNS and SASEGT. Trimming shortened V by 0 bases and J by 5 bases, and 15 bases separated the two germline ends. The chain's CDR3 is CASSEAASAEGDTQYF. CDR3 DNA: TGTGCCAGCAGTGAAGCTGCCAGCGCTGAAGGAGATACGCAGTATTTT.

This clonotype was observed a few times. V usage is TRBV5-1 and J usage is TRBJ1-5; perhaps TRBD1 as D (5 bases). The germline CDR1 and CDR2 sequences are SGHRS and YFSETQ. V lost 1 base and J 7 bases, leaving 12 bases between the germline ends. The CDR3 extends over 14 amino acids. CDR3 region: CASSLYGGDQPQHF. CDR3 coding DNA: TGCGCCAGCAGCTTGTACGGGGGGGACCAGCCCCAGCATTTT.

The CDR3 reads CASGLTLLTSGPADTQYF. CDR3 in DNA: TGTGCTAGTGGTTTGACCCTCCTGACTAGCGGCCCCGCAGATACGCAGTATTTT. V is TRBV12-5 and J is TRBJ2-3; 9 bases line up with TRBD2. The V gene end was trimmed by 2 bases and the J gene end by 4 bases; junction bases not matched to a gene: 13. This CDR3 region has 18 residues. Germline CDR1 LGHNT, CDR2 FRNRAP.

A few counts support this clonotype. The rearrangement joins TRBV29-1 to TRBJ2-3, with D unresolved. Germline CDR1 is SQVTM and CDR2 is ANQGSEA. The CDR3 runs 11 residues. The V end lost 7 bases, the J end lost 3 bases, and 8 bases lay between the germline ends. The CDR3 here is CSAGVTDTQYF. The CDR3 DNA reads as TGCAGCGCTGGGGTGACAGATACGCAGTATTTT.

This clonotype came up a few times. The rearrangement uses TRBV6-2 or TRBV6-3 and TRBJ2-3; TRBD1 or TRBD2 may be the D gene (6 bases each). Trimming left V 2 bases short and J 2 bases short, with 8 bases between. The CDR3 loop spans 14 amino acids. The germline CDR1 and CDR2 sequences are MNHEY and SVGEGT. CDR3 sequence reads: CASSYGGLTDTQYF. The CDR3 DNA sequence: TGTGCCAGCAGTTACGGGGGGCTCACAGATACGCAGTATTTT.

The gene calls are TRBV6-2 or TRBV6-3 and TRBJ2-1, with TRBD1 as a possible D gene (6 bases). The CDR3 is 13 residues long. Trimming pared 3 bases from V and 4 bases from J, leaving 7 bases between. CDR1 is MNHEY, CDR2 SVGEGT, per germline. The CDR3 loop is CASSYGQYNEQFF. CDR3 nucleotides: TGTGCCAGCAGTTATGGACAGTACAATGAGCAGTTCTTC.

Note on this clonotype: Because the CDR3's place on the DNA is in doubt, the DNA is left out and the CDR3 is given as listed by TCRdb. The chain joins TRBV20-1 to TRBJ1-2; TRBD1 reflects the table's D call only, with no check against the DNA. Per germline, CDR1 DFQATT and CDR2 SNEGSKA (reference sequence). Termini included, the CDR3 measures 16 amino acids. Here the CDR3 reads CSAAGGQALEGYGCTF.

The chain employs TRBV6-1 and TRBJ1-2; 8 nucleotides agree with TRBD1. V was clipped by 8 bases and J by 1 base; unmatched bases: 6. The CDR3 runs to 14 residues. The V gene's germline CDR1 is MNHNS and CDR2 SASEGT. CDR3 amino acids: CASYPGQDNYGYTF. The CDR3 region has the DNA TGTGCCAGCTATCCGGGACAGGATAACTATGGCTACACCTTC.

V gene TRBV6-1 combines with J gene TRBJ1-1, with D maybe TRBD1 (5 bases). Trimming stripped 7 bases from V and 1 base from J, with 10 bases between. There are 13 residues in the CDR3. Germline V gene sequence: CDR1 MNHNS, CDR2 SASEGT. The CDR3 sequence: CASTETGNTEAFF. The CDR3 region has the DNA TGTGCCAGCACGGAAACAGGGAACACTGAAGCTTTCTTT.

V gene TRBV4-3 combines with J gene TRBJ1-6, with D unclear. Germline V gene sequence: CDR1 LGHNA, CDR2 YSLEER. This CDR3 has 14 amino acids. V was shortened by 0 bases and J by 7 bases, with 7 bases between the two germline ends. The CDR3 region is CASSQDVRNSPLHF. For the CDR3, the DNA is TGCGCCAGCAGCCAAGACGTAAGGAATTCACCCCTCCACTTT.

The chain links TRBV6-2 or TRBV6-3 to TRBJ2-7; 7 nucleotides match TRBD2. The CDR3 totals 16 residues. Germline trimming cut 4 bases from V and 7 bases from J; bases unmatched to any gene: 16. Germline CDR1 and CDR2: MNHEY and SVGEGT. CDR3 in DNA: TGTGCCAGCAGTTCACCGAAGACTAGCCCCTACAATGAGCAGTACTTC. It translates to CASSSPKTSPYNEQYF.

The sample holds a few counts of this clonotype. The V call is TRBV4-3, the J call TRBJ2-3; the match to TRBD1 covers 9 bases. From germline, CDR1 is LGHNA and CDR2 YSLEER. Trimming took 4 bases from V and 6 from J; bases not matched to a gene: 5. The CDR3 loop spans 14 amino acids. DNA for the CDR3: TGCGCCAGCAGCCCCGGACAGGGGTGGGATACGCAGTATTTT. The encoded protein is CASSPGQGWDTQYF.

Notes on this clonotype: At one end the junction does not follow the germline gene, possibly because of a read error. V gene TRBV6-1 combines with J gene TRBJ2-5; weak D call: TRBD2 (5 bases). This CDR3 is built from 12 residues. Germline-derived CDR1 and CDR2 are MNHNS and SASEGT. The CDR3: CASSQAEETQYF. The CDR3 bases are TGTGCCAGCAGTCAAGCGGAAGAGACCCAGTACTTC.

This chain connects TRBV2 to TRBJ2-1, with TRBD2 identical over 13 bases. V lost 7 bases, J lost 2 bases, and 11 bases stayed unmatched. The CDR3 length is 18 residues. Per the germline V gene, CDR1 is SNHLY and CDR2 is FYNNEI. The CDR3 sequence: CASTRTSGRSGAYNEQFF. For the CDR3, the DNA is TGTGCCAGCACCCGGACTAGCGGGAGAAGTGGAGCCTACAATGAGCAGTTCTTC.

CDR3 sequence (DNA): TGTGCCAGCAGCCAGTCCCCGGGACTCCGCACAGATACGCAGTATTTT. It is translated as CASSQSPGLRTDTQYF. The J gene is TRBJ2-3, the V gene TRBV3-1, with D perhaps TRBD2 (6 bases). V was clipped by 3 bases and J by 1 base, with 14 bases between them. The CDR3 has 16 amino acids. Germline assignment: CDR1 LGHDT and CDR2 YNNKEL (reference sequence).

This clonotype appeared a single time. One end of the junction does not line up with germline, which may come from a read error. CDR3 in amino acids: CARSLSLGNEQFF. In nucleotides, the CDR3 is TGTGCCCGCAGCTTGTCCCTCGGAAATGAGCAGTTCTTC. The V and J genes are TRBV7-3 and TRBJ2-1; D is unclear. Germline assignment: CDR1 SGHTA and CDR2 FQGTGA. The length of the CDR3 is 13 residues. Full variable domain (outside the CDR3, taken from reference TRBV7-3 and TRBJ2-1): GAGVSQTPSNKVTEKGKYVELRCDPISGHTALYWYRQSLGQGPEFLIYFQGTGAADDSGLPNDRFFAVRPEGSVSTLKIQRTERGDSAVYLCARSLSLGNEQFFGPGTRLTVL.

The chain carries TRBV6-7 and TRBJ2-1; D might be TRBD1 (5 bases). TRBV6-7 is placed among ORFs of uncertain function. The CDR3 is made up of 20 amino acids. Deletions cut 3 bases from V and 6 bases from J, with 30 bases between. CDR3 nucleotide sequence: TGTGCCAGCAGTTATCACAGAAGTTCTCCTTCAGGGTATAGTGTCAATGAGCAGTTCTTC. The encoded protein is CASSYHRSSPSGYSVNEQFF.

This clonotype was counted ten times or more. The V call is TRBV20-1, the J call TRBJ2-7, with TRBD1 matching over 8 bases. The length of the CDR3 is 14 residues. V gave up 6 bases and J gave up 1 base; unmatched junction bases: 8. The germline CDR1 and CDR2 sequences are DFQATT and SNEGSKA (reference sequence). The CDR3 protein is CSAETGTGSYEQYF. In DNA, the CDR3 is TGCAGTGCGGAGACCGGGACAGGTTCCTACGAGCAGTACTTC.

Only a few counts were recorded for this clonotype. This chain connects TRBV20-1 to TRBJ1-4; possibly TRBD1 for D (6 bases). The CDR3 has 14 amino acids. V was clipped by 6 bases and J by 5 bases, with 16 bases between them. The germline gives CDR1 DFQATT, CDR2 SNEGSKA (reference sequence). The CDR3: CSAPDGTSNEKLFF. The CDR3 nucleotides read TGCAGTGCCCCAGACGGGACATCGAATGAAAAACTGTTTTTT.

In the case of this clonotype: Given a much more abundant clone one base away, this may be a read error. In nucleotides, the CDR3 is TGTGCCAGCGGTTCGGGACACGGCACAGATACGCAGTATTTT. This sequence encodes CASGSGHGTDTQYF. V and J are TRBV6-5 and TRBJ2-3, with a tentative D call TRBD1 (6 bases). V shed 8 bases and J shed 1 base, with 13 bases lying between them. The CDR3 has 14 amino acids. In germline, CDR1 is MNHEY, CDR2 SVGAGI.

The V gene is TRBV12-3 or TRBV12-4, the J gene TRBJ1-5; no clear D gene. The CDR3 covers 13 residues. V gave up 2 bases and J gave up 6 bases, with 8 bases separating them. The CDR3 sequence: CASSLSLSQPQHF. The CDR3 DNA sequence: TGTGCCAGCAGTTTAAGCTTATCTCAGCCCCAGCATTTT.

This sequence joins TRBV29-1 and TRBJ1-1; 11 nucleotides align to TRBD1. Unmatched junction bases numbered 6, after V lost 7 bases and J lost 2 bases. The CDR3 extends over 14 amino acids. The germline V gene encodes CDR1 SQVTM and CDR2 ANQGSEA. DNA for the CDR3: TGCAGCGGAGGACAGGGGGCAAGTAACACTGAAGCTTTCTTT. This gives the protein CSGGQGASNTEAFF.